What follows describes a single TCR beta chain. It has no known antigen specificity. No per-base quality is available; no much larger clone lies one base away. The receptor library was made with the immunoSEQ multiplex PCR assay. Per the original workflow: During preprocessing, nonproductive sequences were removed, as were CDR3s that did not start with C, did not end with F or W, or were shorter than 7 amino acids. The MANAFEST web app identified antigen-specific clonotypes based on expansion compared with the reference and other culture wells. A clone was considered positive if significant expansion relative to the reference culture was observed in 2 of 3 replicate wells at an FDR below 0.05. A further requirement for positive clones was significant expansion compared with all other tandem wells, along with an odds ratio above 5. Pairwise Levenshtein distance, computed with the stringdist R package after three terminal residues were trimmed from each end, was used as the measure of CDR3 homology. As stored in TCRdb, this immuneACCESS dataset retains in-frame rearrangements with V and J assigned. A fraction of the clones does not appear; measured against another copy, unresolved V genes explain less than half of the discrepancy, and the remainder lacks a known reason. V and J calls and clone size are as listed in that table; D and trimming were resolved from the DNA. This sample holds 10,000 to 13,000 clones; 65% to 90% were observed only once. The leading ten clones occupy 26% of the sample.

CD4+ T cells from unexposed donors were collected before the COVID-19 pandemic (2011-2018). The EasySep CD4+ T cell isolation kit was used to isolate CD4+ T cells once the cultures had run for ten to eleven days. As cell numbers permitted, CD4+ T cells from unexposed donors were tested for reactivity to SARS-CoV-2 S and N and to four common cold coronavirus spike pools. PBMCs were cultured at approximately 2 million per well in IMDM supplemented with approximately 5% human AB serum and 10 IU/ml IL-2. Half of the culture medium was replaced with fresh IL-2-containing medium on days 3 and 7. In general, every peptide culture condition was set up in three replicate wells. Leukapheresis product for the unexposed donors was bought commercially. PBMCs were isolated from leukapheresis product or whole blood by Ficoll-Paque PLUS gradient centrifugation. PBMCs were either used fresh in the expansion assay or cryopreserved at -140 degrees C. The QIAamp Micro DNA Kit was used to extract genomic DNA from the CD4+ T cells.

From the germline V gene, CDR1 is SGHVS and CDR2 is FQNEAQ. V loses 1 base of germline sequence and J loses 2 bases, and the interval between the two ends is 12 bases. There are 16 amino acids in the CDR3, from cysteine to phenylalanine inclusive. Only the CDR3 DNA is retained, 48 bases long and in frame from the first base. This sample was included in a study of CD4 T cells in relation to SARS-CoV-2 and coronaviruses (dated by TCRdb to the early 2020s). Turning to the overall study: The ViraFEST assay cultured PBMCs with antigen for more than nine days, then sequenced TCR beta CDR3s to find antigen-specific clonal expansions. The negative reference condition was either a culture with an HIV-1 Nef peptide pool or a culture with no peptide. Using patient-derived lymphoblastoid cell lines, the shared crossreactive spike epitopes were mapped to their HLA restriction. At the level of individual TCR clonotypes, the study measured memory CD4+ T cell crossreactivity between SARS-CoV-2 spike protein and common cold coronavirus spike proteins. Samples from three pre-COVID donors and the naive versus memory experiments were sequenced with the Adaptive Biotechnologies TCR-sequencing kit; other data were Illumina-based. Expansion assays from other donors in the study were sequenced with a different, Illumina-based TCR-beta assay.

Findings and caveats that apply to the study as a whole: Because no donor provided both pre-pandemic and post-infection samples, tracing the source of pre-existing responses was limited. Because the crossreactivity analysis focused on spike protein, crossreactivity against other viral proteins was not assessed. The study was constrained by small numbers of patients and of tested TCRs. Roughly 60% of donors had memory CD4+ clonotypes that crossrecognized SARS-CoV-2 and at least one common cold coronavirus spike. Crossreactive clones showed significantly weaker SARS-CoV-2-driven expansion than monoreactive clones, consistent with antigenic imprinting.

The material sequenced was CD4+ T cells from PBMCs, cultured in vitro. This clonotype originated in a human donor in good health. The V and J genes are TRBV7-8 and TRBJ2-1; the D gene lacks a confident call. CDR3 reads: CASSLGTGLPYNEQFF. The bases read TGTGCCAGCAGCTTAGGAACGGGCCTTCCCTACAATGAGCAGTTCTTC.